The clone carrying this TCR beta chain was detected once. This sample was included in a study of control samples from healthy donors and cancer patients. V was clipped by 4 bases and J by 3 bases, with 16 bases between them. The CDR3 runs 15 residues. The germline gives CDR1 SGHRS, CDR2 YFSETQ. Clones were read by immunoSEQ multiplex PCR, and TCRdb kept only the in-frame ones, dropping some. The sample includes 63,000 or so clones, roughly nine tenths of them seen just once. The gene calls are TRBV5-1 and TRBJ1-1; perhaps TRBD1 as D (5 bases). Sample: PBMCs. The clonotype comes from a man in his sixties with colorectal cancer. The CDR3 nucleotides read TGCGCCAGCAGCAGGTGGGCAGGGTTGGACACTGAAGCTTTCTTT. Amino acids: CASSRWAGLDTEAFF.